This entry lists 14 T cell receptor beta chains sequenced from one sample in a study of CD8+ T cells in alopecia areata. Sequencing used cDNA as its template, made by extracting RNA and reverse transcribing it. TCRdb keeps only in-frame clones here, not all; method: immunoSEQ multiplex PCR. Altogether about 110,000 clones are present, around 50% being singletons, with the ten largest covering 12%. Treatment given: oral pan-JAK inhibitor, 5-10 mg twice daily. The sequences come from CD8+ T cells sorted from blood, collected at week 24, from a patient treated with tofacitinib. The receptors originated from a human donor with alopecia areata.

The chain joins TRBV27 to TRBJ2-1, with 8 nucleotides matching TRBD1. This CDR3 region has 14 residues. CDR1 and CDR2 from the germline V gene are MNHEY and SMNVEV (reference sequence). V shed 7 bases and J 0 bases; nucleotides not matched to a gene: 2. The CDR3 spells CASTTGGSYNEQFF. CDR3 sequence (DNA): TGTGCCAGCACCACAGGGGGCTCCTACAATGAGCAGTTCTTC.

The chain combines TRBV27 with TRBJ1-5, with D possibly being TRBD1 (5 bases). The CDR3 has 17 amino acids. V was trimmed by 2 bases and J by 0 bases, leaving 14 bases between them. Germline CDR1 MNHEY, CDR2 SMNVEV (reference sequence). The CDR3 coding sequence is TGTGCCAGCAGTTTAGGGCAGGGTCCTTATAGCAATCAGCCCCAGCATTTT. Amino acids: CASSLGQGPYSNQPQHF.

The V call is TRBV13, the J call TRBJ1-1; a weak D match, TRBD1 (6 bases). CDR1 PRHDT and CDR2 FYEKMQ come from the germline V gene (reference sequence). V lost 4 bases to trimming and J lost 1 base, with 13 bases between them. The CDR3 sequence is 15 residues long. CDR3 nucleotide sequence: TGTGCCAGCAGCTCAGCGGGACACCAGAACACTGAAGCTTTCTTT. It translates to CASSSAGHQNTEAFF.

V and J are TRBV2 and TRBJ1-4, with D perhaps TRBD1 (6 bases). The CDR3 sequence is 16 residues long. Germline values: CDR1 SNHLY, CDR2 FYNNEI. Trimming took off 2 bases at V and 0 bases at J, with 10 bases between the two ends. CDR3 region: CASSESRGATNEKLFF. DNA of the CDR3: TGTGCCAGCAGTGAATCCAGGGGCGCAACTAATGAAAAACTGTTTTTT.

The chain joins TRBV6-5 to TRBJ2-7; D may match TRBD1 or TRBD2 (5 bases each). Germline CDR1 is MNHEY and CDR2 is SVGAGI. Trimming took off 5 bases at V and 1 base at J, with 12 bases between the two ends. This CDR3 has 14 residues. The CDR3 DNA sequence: TGTGCCAGCAGTGAAGGGACCCCATCCTACGAGCAGTACTTC. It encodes CASSEGTPSYEQYF.

The CDR3 protein is CASSLTGSVRNSPLHF. CDR3 nucleotide sequence: TGTGCCAGCAGCTTGACAGGTTCGGTGCGGAATTCACCCCTCCACTTT. V and J are TRBV5-6 and TRBJ1-6; D is possibly TRBD1 (5 bases). Trimming stripped 1 base from V and 7 bases from J, with 15 bases between. Germline CDR1 SGHDT, CDR2 YYEEEE. The CDR3 sequence is 16 residues long.

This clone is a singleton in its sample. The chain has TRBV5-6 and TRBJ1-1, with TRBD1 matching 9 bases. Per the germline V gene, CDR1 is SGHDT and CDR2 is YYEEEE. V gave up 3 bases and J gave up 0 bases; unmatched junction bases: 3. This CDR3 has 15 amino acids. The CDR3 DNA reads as TGTGCCAGCAGCTGGACAGGGGAATTGAACACTGAAGCTTTCTTT. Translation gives CASSWTGELNTEAFF.

CDR3 region: CASSLRTGRGTEAFF. The CDR3 DNA sequence: TGCGCCAGCAGCTTGAGGACAGGTAGGGGTACTGAAGCTTTCTTT. V and J are TRBV5-1 and TRBJ1-1; 7 nucleotides agree with TRBD1. The ends lost 1 base at V and 5 bases at J; junction bases unmatched: 8. CDR3 size: 15 residues. From germline, CDR1 is SGHRS and CDR2 YFSETQ.

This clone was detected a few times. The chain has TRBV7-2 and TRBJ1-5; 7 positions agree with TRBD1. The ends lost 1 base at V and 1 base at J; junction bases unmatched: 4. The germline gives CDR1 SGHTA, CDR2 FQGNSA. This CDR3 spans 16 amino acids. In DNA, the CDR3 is TGTGCCAGCAGCTTAGGAGGGGGACAGAGCAATCAGCCCCAGCATTTT. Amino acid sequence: CASSLGGGQSNQPQHF. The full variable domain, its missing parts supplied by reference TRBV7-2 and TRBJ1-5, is GAGVSQSPSNKVTEKGKDVELRCDPISGHTALYWYRQSLGQGLEFLIYFQGNSAPDKSGLPSDRFSAERTGGSVSTLTIQRTQQEDSAVYLCASSLGGGQSNQPQHFGDGTRLSIL.

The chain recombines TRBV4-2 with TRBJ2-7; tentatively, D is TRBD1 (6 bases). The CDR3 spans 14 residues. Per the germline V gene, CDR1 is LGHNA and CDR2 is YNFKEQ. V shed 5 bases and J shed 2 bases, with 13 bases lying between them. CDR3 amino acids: CASSGIGDTYEQYF. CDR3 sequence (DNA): TGTGCCAGCAGCGGTATAGGGGACACCTACGAGCAGTACTTC.

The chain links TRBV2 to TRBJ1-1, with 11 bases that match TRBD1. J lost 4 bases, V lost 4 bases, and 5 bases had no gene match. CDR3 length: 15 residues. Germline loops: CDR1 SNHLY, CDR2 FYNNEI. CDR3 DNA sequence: TGTGCCAGCAGTGGCGGACAGGGGGCGGTCACTGAAGCTTTCTTT. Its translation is CASSGGQGAVTEAFF. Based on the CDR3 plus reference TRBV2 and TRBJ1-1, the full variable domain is EPEVTQTPSHQVTQMGQEVILRCVPISNHLYFYWYRQILGQKVEFLVSFYNNEISEKSEIFDDQFSVERPDGSNFTLKIRSTKLEDSAMYFCASSGGQGAVTEAFFGQGTRLTVV.

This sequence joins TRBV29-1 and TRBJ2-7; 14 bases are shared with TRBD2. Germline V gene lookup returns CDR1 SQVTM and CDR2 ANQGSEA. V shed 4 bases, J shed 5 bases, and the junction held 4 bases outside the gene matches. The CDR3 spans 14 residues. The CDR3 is CSVVGTSGGDEQYF. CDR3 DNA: TGCAGCGTTGTTGGGACTAGCGGGGGCGACGAGCAGTACTTC.

CDR3: CAWTGGSSYEQYF. The CDR3 DNA follows: TGTGCCTGGACCGGGGGGAGCTCCTACGAGCAGTACTTC. This rearrangement joins TRBV30 to TRBJ2-7; 7 bases align to TRBD2. J gave up 0 bases and V 4 bases, and 3 bases lay outside the gene matches. This CDR3 is 13 amino acids long. Germline loops: CDR1 GTSNPN, CDR2 SVGIG (reference sequence).

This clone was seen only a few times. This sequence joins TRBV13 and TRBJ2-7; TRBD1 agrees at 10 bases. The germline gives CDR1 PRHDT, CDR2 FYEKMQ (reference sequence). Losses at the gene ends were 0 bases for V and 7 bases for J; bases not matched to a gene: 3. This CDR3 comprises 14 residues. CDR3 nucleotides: TGTGCCAGCAGCTTAGGGACAGGGGGCTGGGAGCAGTACTTC. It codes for CASSLGTGGWEQYF.